Following are 27 T cell receptor beta chains from one sample sequenced in a study of cytomegalovirus exposure and HLA in healthy donors. The PCR employed 60 Vbeta primers together with 13 Jbeta primers. Libraries were prepared by immunoSEQ multiplex PCR; TCRdb keeps only in-frame clonotypes and omits some of them. With approximately 50,000 clones in the sample, the ten largest clones hold around a sixth. The sequenced sample was PBMCs. These receptors were taken from a male donor in good health and CMV-seronegative.

For the CDR3, the DNA is TGTGCCAGCAGCGTAGGCGGGGAGGGAGATACGCAGTATTTT. It translates to CASSVGGEGDTQYF. The J gene is TRBJ2-3, the V gene TRBV9; 7 nucleotides agree with TRBD2. Germline V gene sequence: CDR1 SGDLS, CDR2 YYNGEE. Germline trimming cut 0 bases from V and 5 bases from J; bases unmatched to any gene: 3. The CDR3 consists of 14 residues.

V and J are TRBV19 and TRBJ1-5; 7 bases are shared with TRBD1. V dropped 7 bases and J dropped 9; count of bases not matched to a gene: 12. Germline V gene lookup returns CDR1 LNHDA and CDR2 SQIVND (reference sequence). The CDR3 covers 14 residues. The CDR3 DNA follows: TGTGCCAGTAACCCGGGACAGATTCCGCGGCCCCAGCATTTT. Its translation: CASNPGQIPRPQHF.

The rearrangement uses TRBV6-1 and TRBJ2-3, with no clear D. Germline V lookup: CDR1 MNHNS, CDR2 SASEGT. V lost 0 bases, J lost 5 bases, and 9 bases lay in between. This CDR3 comprises 14 residues. DNA for the CDR3: TGTGCCAGCAGTGAAGCGCTAGTCTTAGATACGCAGTATTTT. This translates into CASSEALVLDTQYF.

This sequence joins TRBV30 and TRBJ1-6; the match to TRBD1 covers 8 bases. Looked up from germline, CDR1 is GTSNPN and CDR2 is SVGIG (reference sequence). Trimming at V came to 1 base and at J to 10 bases, leaving 6 bases not matched to a gene. CDR3 length equals 14 residues. The CDR3: CAWSETTGESPLHF. As DNA, the CDR3 is TGTGCCTGGAGTGAAACGACAGGGGAATCACCCCTCCACTTT.

The DNA for the CDR3 is TGTGCCAGCAGCTCTTCGGGTAGCAGCGAGCAGTACTTC. Protein: CASSSSGSSEQYF. The chain has TRBV7-8 and TRBJ2-7; no firm D call. V lost 4 bases and J lost 6, with 13 bases in between. This CDR3 region has 13 residues. Germline V gives CDR1 SGHVS, CDR2 FQNEAQ. Complete variable domain (other parts from reference TRBV7-8 and TRBJ2-7): GAGVSQSPRYKVAKRGQDVALRCDPISGHVSLFWYQQALGQGPEFLTYFQNEAQLDKSGLPSDRFFAERPEGSVSTLKIQRTQQEDSAVYLCASSSSGSSEQYFGPGTRLTVT.

This chain links TRBV4-3 with TRBJ2-1; D perhaps matches TRBD2 (5 bases). The CDR3 sequence is 15 residues long. V was shortened by 0 bases and J by 4 bases, with 10 bases between the two germline ends. The V gene's germline CDR1 is LGHNA and CDR2 YSLEER. The CDR3 sequence: CASSQDPRGYNEQFF. In DNA form, the CDR3 reads TGCGCCAGCAGCCAAGATCCACGGGGATACAATGAGCAGTTCTTC.

The chain has TRBV6-5 and TRBJ1-2; possibly TRBD1 for D (6 bases). CDR1 is MNHEY, CDR2 SVGAGI, per germline. The ends were cut back, 5 bases at V and 8 bases at J, with 15 bases in the middle. The CDR3 extends over 13 amino acids. The CDR3 nucleotides read TGTGCCAGCAGTAACTATGGGGGCCGCGGCTACACCTTC. Its translation is CASSNYGGRGYTF.

This rearrangement joins TRBV9 to TRBJ2-2, with 7 bases fitting TRBD1. The germline gives CDR1 SGDLS, CDR2 YYNGEE. Trimming took 4 bases from V and 3 from J; bases not matched to a gene: 9. The CDR3 is made up of 16 amino acids. CDR3 nucleotide sequence: TGTGCCAGCAGCATAATGAGGGGGCAAGACACCGGGGAGCTGTTTTTT. This translates into CASSIMRGQDTGELFF.

The CDR3 DNA reads TGTGCCAGCAGCTCCTCGACTAGCGGAGGGGAGACCCAGTACTTC. Its protein product is CASSSSTSGGETQYF. V gene TRBV7-6 combines with J gene TRBJ2-5, with 9 bases lining up with TRBD2. Unmatched junction bases numbered 8, after V lost 4 bases and J lost 5 bases. Per the germline V gene, CDR1 is SGHVS and CDR2 is FNYEAQ. The CDR3 contains 15 residues. The full variable domain, rest sourced from reference TRBV7-6 and TRBJ2-5, is GAGVSQSPRYKVTKRGQDVALRCDPISGHVSLYWYRQALGQGPEFLTYFNYEAQQDKSGLPNDRFSAERPEGSISTLTIQRTEQRDSAMYRCASSSSTSGGETQYFGPGTRLLVL.

J is TRBJ2-5 and V is TRBV7-9; 9 nucleotides agree with TRBD1. In germline, CDR1 is SEHNR, CDR2 FQNEAQ (reference sequence). The V segment lost 5 bases and the J segment 4 bases; nucleotides outside the gene matches: 11. The CDR3 covers 16 residues. The CDR3 bases are TGTGCCAGCAGCCCGGCCGCCTGGACAGGGGCAGAGACCCAGTACTTC. Its translation is CASSPAAWTGAETQYF.

This chain uses TRBV5-4 with TRBJ1-1; the match to TRBD1 covers 9 bases. This CDR3 has 15 amino acids. CDR1 and CDR2 from the germline V gene are SGHNT and YYREEE (reference sequence). Trimming cost V 4 bases and J 3 bases; bases outside gene matches: 7. CDR3: CASSGRDRDDTEAFF. DNA for the CDR3: TGTGCCAGCAGCGGCCGGGACAGGGATGACACTGAAGCTTTCTTT.

The V call is TRBV19, the J call TRBJ2-1; D possibly corresponds to TRBD1 (6 bases). Trimming shortened V by 2 bases and J by 10 bases, and 15 bases separated the two germline ends. This CDR3 is built from 14 residues. CDR1 is LNHDA, CDR2 SQIVND, per germline (reference sequence). The CDR3 DNA follows: TGTGCCAGTAGTATAAGGGGGAGACCGGGGGAGCAGTTCTTC. The encoded protein is CASSIRGRPGEQFF.

This rearrangement joins TRBV7-6 to TRBJ1-5, with D perhaps matching TRBD1 (5 bases). This CDR3 spans 13 amino acids. Germline V gene sequence: CDR1 SGHVS, CDR2 FNYEAQ. V lost 5 bases and J 5 bases, leaving 10 bases between the germline ends. This CDR3 reads CASSLKTDQPQHF. The CDR3 DNA reads TGTGCCAGCAGCCTGAAGACAGATCAGCCCCAGCATTTT.

The chain combines TRBV30 with TRBJ2-7; the D is unclear. Germline lookup yields CDR1 GTSNPN and CDR2 SVGIG (reference sequence). This CDR3 spans 14 amino acids. Trimming left V 2 bases short and J 5 bases short, with 16 bases between. The CDR3 loop reads CAWSLSSTTNEQYF. As DNA, the CDR3 is TGTGCCTGGAGTCTGAGCAGTACTACCAACGAGCAGTACTTC.

The rearrangement uses TRBV10-3 and TRBJ2-7, with D perhaps matching TRBD1 (8 bases). The V gene's germline CDR1 is ENHRY and CDR2 SYGVKD. V gave up 7 bases and J gave up 5 bases, with 15 bases separating them. The CDR3 covers 13 residues. CDR3 bases: TGTGCCATCAATGGACAGGGAGGGGACGAGCAGTACTTC. This codes for CAINGQGGDEQYF.

The gene calls are TRBV4-2 and TRBJ2-2; 8 bases line up with TRBD2. The CDR3 consists of 17 residues. V gave up 4 bases and J gave up 7 bases; unmatched junction bases: 14. Germline assignment: CDR1 LGHNA and CDR2 YNFKEQ. CDR3 amino acids: CASSPPPRGGLYGELFF. In nucleotides, the CDR3 is TGTGCCAGCAGCCCCCCTCCCCGGGGGGGCCTGTACGGGGAGCTGTTTTTT.

The chain has TRBV5-1 and TRBJ2-7; D perhaps matches TRBD1 (6 bases). The CDR3 runs 14 residues. Looked up from germline, CDR1 is SGHRS and CDR2 is YFSETQ. V was pared by 4 bases and J by 2 bases, with 13 bases between. This CDR3 is CASSLGQRTYEQYF. Written as DNA, the CDR3 is TGCGCCAGCAGCCTAGGACAGCGCACCTACGAGCAGTACTTC. Complete variable domain (other parts from reference TRBV5-1 and TRBJ2-7): KAGVTQTPRYLIKTRGQQVTLSCSPISGHRSVSWYQQTPGQGLQFLFEYFSETQRNKGNFPGRFSGRQFSNSRSEMNVSTLELGDSALYLCASSLGQRTYEQYFGPGTRLTVT.

CDR3 sequence reads: CASSLEGTGIDYTF. CDR3 DNA sequence: TGCGCCAGCAGCTTGGAGGGGACAGGGATCGACTACACCTTC. J is TRBJ1-2 and V is TRBV5-1; 9 positions agree with TRBD1. The CDR3 covers 14 residues. V lost 0 bases and J lost 10; bases outside the gene matches: 7. CDR1 SGHRS and CDR2 YFSETQ come from the germline V gene.

V is TRBV9 and J is TRBJ2-1; 10 nucleotides line up with TRBD2. V dropped 2 bases and J dropped 1; count of bases not matched to a gene: 6. The CDR3 consists of 17 residues. Germline CDR1 is SGDLS and CDR2 is YYNGEE. This chain's CDR3 is CASSVERGGFSYNEQFF. CDR3 bases: TGTGCCAGCAGCGTGGAGCGGGGGGGCTTTTCCTACAATGAGCAGTTCTTC.

The rearrangement uses TRBV6-1 and TRBJ2-1, with 8 bases lining up with TRBD1. Germline V gives CDR1 MNHNS, CDR2 SASEGT. J gave up 5 bases and V 7 bases, and 4 bases lay outside the gene matches. This CDR3 comprises 13 residues. The CDR3 reads CASNRQGNNEQFF. CDR3 DNA sequence: TGTGCCAGCAACCGACAGGGGAACAATGAGCAGTTCTTC.

The genes are TRBV4-3 and TRBJ1-2; 7 bases match TRBD1. The CDR3 extends over 14 amino acids. From germline, CDR1 is LGHNA and CDR2 YSLEER. V lost 0 bases to trimming and J lost 5 bases; unmatched junction nucleotides: 3. The DNA of the CDR3 is TGCGCCAGCAGCCAAGAAGACAGGGATTATGGCTACACCTTC. It specifies CASSQEDRDYGYTF.

The chain combines TRBV30 with TRBJ2-2; TRBD1 matches at 9 bases. Germline CDR1 is GTSNPN and CDR2 is SVGIG (reference sequence). Trimming took 3 bases from V and 6 from J; bases not matched to a gene: 11. The CDR3 has 16 residues. CDR3 protein: CAWSRDREVTSGELFF. As DNA, the CDR3 is TGTGCCTGGAGCCGGGACAGGGAGGTGACCTCCGGGGAGCTGTTTTTT.

The chain uses TRBV18 and TRBJ2-5; no clear D gene. Germline CDR1 is KGHSH and CDR2 is LQKENI. V shed 2 bases and J shed 2 bases, with 15 bases lying between them. The CDR3 runs to 16 residues. The chain's CDR3 is CASSPGVGRRQETQYF. The CDR3, as DNA: TGTGCCAGCTCACCAGGAGTAGGTCGTAGACAAGAGACCCAGTACTTC.

This chain links TRBV19 with TRBJ2-1, with 8 bases identical to TRBD2. CDR3 length: 15 residues. CDR1 LNHDA and CDR2 SQIVND come from the germline V gene (reference sequence). Trimming cost V 1 base and J 8 bases; bases outside gene matches: 7. For the CDR3, the DNA is TGTGCCAGTAGTATAGGGAGCGGGGGAATGGATGAGCAGTTCTTC. It yields the protein CASSIGSGGMDEQFF. The entire variable domain, with the rest obtained from reference TRBV19 and TRBJ2-1, is as follows: DGGITQSPKYLFRKEGQNVTLSCEQNLNHDAMYWYRQDPGQGLRLIYYSQIVNDFQKGDIAEGYSVSREKKESFPLTVTSAQKNPTAFYLCASSIGSGGMDEQFFGPGTRLTVL.

The chain combines TRBV5-1 with TRBJ1-2; the match to TRBD1 covers 7 bases. CDR1 and CDR2 (germline): SGHRS, YFSETQ. The V gene end was trimmed by 6 bases and the J gene end by 0 bases; junction bases not matched to a gene: 11. The length of the CDR3 is 16 residues. This chain's CDR3 is CASNDQPGQTNYGYTF. The CDR3 bases are TGCGCCAGCAACGACCAACCGGGACAGACTAACTATGGCTACACCTTC. Full variable domain (remainder filled in from reference TRBV5-1 and TRBJ1-2): KAGVTQTPRYLIKTRGQQVTLSCSPISGHRSVSWYQQTPGQGLQFLFEYFSETQRNKGNFPGRFSGRQFSNSRSEMNVSTLELGDSALYLCASNDQPGQTNYGYTFGSGTRLTVV.

The rearrangement uses TRBV18 and TRBJ1-2; D is undetermined. The CDR3 sequence is 12 residues long. Germline V CDR1 and CDR2: KGHSH, LQKENI. V shed 11 bases and J shed 5 bases, with 15 bases lying between them. The CDR3 region is CAAGREEYGYTF. The CDR3 coding sequence is TGTGCCGCGGGGAGAGAGGAGTATGGCTACACCTTC.

This rearrangement joins TRBV6-5 to TRBJ2-7, with D possibly being TRBD2 (7 bases). Trimming removed 6 bases from V and 6 bases from J, with 12 bases in between. The CDR3 covers 12 residues. Germline lookup yields CDR1 MNHEY and CDR2 SVGAGI. CDR3 amino acids: CASRRGPGEQYF. Written as DNA, the CDR3 is TGTGCCAGCAGGCGGGGGCCGGGCGAGCAGTACTTC.